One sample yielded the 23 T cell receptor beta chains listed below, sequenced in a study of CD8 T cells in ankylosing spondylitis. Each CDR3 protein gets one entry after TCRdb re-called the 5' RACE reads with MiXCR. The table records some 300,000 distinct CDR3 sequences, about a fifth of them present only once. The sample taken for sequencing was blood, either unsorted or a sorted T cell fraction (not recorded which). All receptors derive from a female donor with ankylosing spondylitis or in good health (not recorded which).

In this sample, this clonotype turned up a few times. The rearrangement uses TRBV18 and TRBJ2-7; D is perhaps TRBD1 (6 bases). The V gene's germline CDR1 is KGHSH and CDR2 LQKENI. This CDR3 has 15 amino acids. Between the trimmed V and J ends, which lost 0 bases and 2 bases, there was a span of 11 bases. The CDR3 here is CASSPPTGLTYEQYF. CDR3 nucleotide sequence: TGTGCCAGCTCACCACCGACAGGATTGACCTACGAGCAGTACTTC.

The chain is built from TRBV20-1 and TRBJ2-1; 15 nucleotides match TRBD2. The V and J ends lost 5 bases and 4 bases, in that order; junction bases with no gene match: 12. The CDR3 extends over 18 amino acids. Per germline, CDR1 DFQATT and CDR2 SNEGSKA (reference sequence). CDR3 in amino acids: CSAPPGLAGGPGYNEQFF. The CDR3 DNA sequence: TGCAGTGCTCCCCCTGGACTAGCGGGAGGGCCCGGGTACAATGAGCAGTTCTTC.

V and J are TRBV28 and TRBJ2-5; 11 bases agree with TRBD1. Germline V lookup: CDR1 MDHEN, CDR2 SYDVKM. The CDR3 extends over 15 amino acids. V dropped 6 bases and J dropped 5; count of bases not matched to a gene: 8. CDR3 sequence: CASSQGQGAVETQYF. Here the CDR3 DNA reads TGTGCCAGCAGCCAAGGACAGGGGGCGGTGGAGACCCAGTACTTC.

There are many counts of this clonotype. The CDR3 is CASSLDGSGRTDTQYF. In nucleotides, the CDR3 is TGTGCCAGCAGCTTAGATGGTAGCGGTCGCACAGATACGCAGTATTTT. This chain uses TRBV7-6 with TRBJ2-3; D might be TRBD2 (6 bases). This CDR3 has 16 residues. Trimming shortened V by 1 base and J by 1 base, and 12 bases separated the two germline ends. Per germline, CDR1 SGHVS and CDR2 FNYEAQ.

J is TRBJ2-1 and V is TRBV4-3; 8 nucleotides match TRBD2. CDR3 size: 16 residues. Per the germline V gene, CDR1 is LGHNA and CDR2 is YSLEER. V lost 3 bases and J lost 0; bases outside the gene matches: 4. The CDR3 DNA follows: TGCGCCAGCAGCCAGATAGCGGGACCCTCCTACAATGAGCAGTTCTTC. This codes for CASSQIAGPSYNEQFF.

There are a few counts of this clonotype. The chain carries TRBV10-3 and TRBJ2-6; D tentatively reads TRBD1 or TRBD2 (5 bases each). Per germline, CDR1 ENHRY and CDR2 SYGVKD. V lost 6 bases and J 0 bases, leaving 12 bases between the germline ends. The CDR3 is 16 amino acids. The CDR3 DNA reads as TGTGCCATCAGCTTGGGACGGCCCTCTGGGGCCAACGTCCTGACTTTC. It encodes CAISLGRPSGANVLTF.

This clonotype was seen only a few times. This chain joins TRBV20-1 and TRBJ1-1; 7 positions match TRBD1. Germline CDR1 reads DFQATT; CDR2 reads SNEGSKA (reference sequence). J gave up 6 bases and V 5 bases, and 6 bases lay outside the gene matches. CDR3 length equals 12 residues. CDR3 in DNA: TGCAGTGCTGACAGGGTTGGAGCTGAAGCTTTCTTT. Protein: CSADRVGAEAFF.

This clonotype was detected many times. The CDR3 DNA reads as TGCAGCCTCACCCGGGACTTGAGAGAGACCCAGTACTTC. Translation: CSLTRDLRETQYF. The rearrangement links TRBV29-1 to TRBJ2-5; weak D call: TRBD2 (6 bases). The CDR3 runs to 13 residues. Germline CDR1 is SQVTM and CDR2 is ANQGSEA. Between the trimmed V and J ends, which lost 8 bases and 4 bases, there was a span of 17 bases. The variable domain in full, with the rest retrieved from reference TRBV29-1 and TRBJ2-5, is SAVISQKPSRDICQRGTSLTIQCQVDSQVTMMFWYRQQPGQSLTLIATANQGSEATYESGFVIDKFPISRPNLTFSTLTVSNMSPEDSSIYLCSLTRDLRETQYFGPGTRLLVL.

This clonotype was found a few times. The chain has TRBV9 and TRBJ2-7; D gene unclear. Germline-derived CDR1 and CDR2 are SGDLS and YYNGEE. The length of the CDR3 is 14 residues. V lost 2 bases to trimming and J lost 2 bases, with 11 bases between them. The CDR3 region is CASSVYPEPYEQYF. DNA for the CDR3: TGTGCCAGCAGCGTTTACCCAGAACCCTACGAGCAGTACTTC.

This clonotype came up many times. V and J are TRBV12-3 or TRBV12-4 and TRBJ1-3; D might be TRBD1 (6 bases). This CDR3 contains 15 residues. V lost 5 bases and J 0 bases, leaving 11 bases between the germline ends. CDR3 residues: CASSRQVVSGNTIYF. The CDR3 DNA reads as TGTGCCAGCAGTAGACAGGTCGTCTCTGGAAACACCATATATTTT.

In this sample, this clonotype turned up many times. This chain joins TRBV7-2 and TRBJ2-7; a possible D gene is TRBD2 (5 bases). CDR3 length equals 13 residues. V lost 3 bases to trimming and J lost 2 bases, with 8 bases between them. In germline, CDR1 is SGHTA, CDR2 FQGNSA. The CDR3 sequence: CASSLAGTYEQYF. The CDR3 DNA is TGTGCCAGCAGCTTGGCCGGGACCTACGAGCAGTACTTC.

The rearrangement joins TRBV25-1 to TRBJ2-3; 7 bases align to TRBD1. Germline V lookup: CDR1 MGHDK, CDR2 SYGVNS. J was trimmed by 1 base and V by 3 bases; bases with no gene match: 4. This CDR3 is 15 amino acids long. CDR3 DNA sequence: TGTGCCAGCAGTGATTACAGGGGAGGCACAGATACGCAGTATTTT. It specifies CASSDYRGGTDTQYF.

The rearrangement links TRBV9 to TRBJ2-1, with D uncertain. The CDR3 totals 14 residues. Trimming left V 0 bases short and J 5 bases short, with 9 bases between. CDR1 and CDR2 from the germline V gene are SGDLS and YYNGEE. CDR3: CASSVGLANNEQFF. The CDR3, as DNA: TGTGCCAGCAGCGTAGGTCTGGCCAACAATGAGCAGTTCTTC.

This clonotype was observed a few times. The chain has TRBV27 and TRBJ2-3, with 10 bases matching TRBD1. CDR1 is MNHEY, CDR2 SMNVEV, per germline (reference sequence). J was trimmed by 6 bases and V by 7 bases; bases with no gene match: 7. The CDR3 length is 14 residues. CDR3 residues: CASMGQGWGDTQYF. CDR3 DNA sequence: TGTGCCAGCATGGGACAGGGGTGGGGCGATACGCAGTATTTT.

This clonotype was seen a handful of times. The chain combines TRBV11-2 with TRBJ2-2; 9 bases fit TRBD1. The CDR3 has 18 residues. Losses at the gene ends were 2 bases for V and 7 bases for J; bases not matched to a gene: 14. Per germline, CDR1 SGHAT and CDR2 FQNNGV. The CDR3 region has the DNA TGTGCCAGCAGCTTAAGGCGGTGGGACAGGGCTGGGAGCGGGGAGCTGTTTTTT. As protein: CASSLRRWDRAGSGELFF.

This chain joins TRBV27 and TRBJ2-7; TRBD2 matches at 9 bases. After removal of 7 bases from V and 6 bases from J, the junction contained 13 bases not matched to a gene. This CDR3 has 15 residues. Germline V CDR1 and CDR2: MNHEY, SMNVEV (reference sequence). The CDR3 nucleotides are TGTGCCAGCAAGGGAGCCGGGCGGGAGGGCCGCGAGCAGTACTTC. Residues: CASKGAGREGREQYF.

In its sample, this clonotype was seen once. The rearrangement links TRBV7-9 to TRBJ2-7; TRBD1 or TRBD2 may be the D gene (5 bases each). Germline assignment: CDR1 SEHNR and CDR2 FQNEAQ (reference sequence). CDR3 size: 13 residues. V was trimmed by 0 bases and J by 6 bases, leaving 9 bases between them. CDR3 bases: TGTGCCAGCAGCTTAGCGGGGACGGTCGAGCAGTACTTC. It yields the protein CASSLAGTVEQYF.

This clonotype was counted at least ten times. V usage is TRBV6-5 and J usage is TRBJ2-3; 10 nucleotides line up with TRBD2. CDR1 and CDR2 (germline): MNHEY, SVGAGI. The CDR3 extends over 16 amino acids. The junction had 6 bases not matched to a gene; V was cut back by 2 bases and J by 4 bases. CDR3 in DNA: TGTGCCAGCAGTTACCAAGCGGGAGGGCCCCCAGATACGCAGTATTTT. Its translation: CASSYQAGGPPDTQYF.

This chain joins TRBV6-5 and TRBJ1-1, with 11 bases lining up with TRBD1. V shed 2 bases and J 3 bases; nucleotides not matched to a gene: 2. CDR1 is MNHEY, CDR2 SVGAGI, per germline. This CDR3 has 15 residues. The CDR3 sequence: CASSYGTGGYTEAFF. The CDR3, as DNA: TGTGCCAGCAGTTACGGGACAGGGGGATACACTGAAGCTTTCTTT.

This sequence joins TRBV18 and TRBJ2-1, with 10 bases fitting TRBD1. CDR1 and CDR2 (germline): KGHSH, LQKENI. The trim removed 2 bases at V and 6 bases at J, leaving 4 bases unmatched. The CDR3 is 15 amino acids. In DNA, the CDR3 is TGTGCCAGCTCACCAACCGGGACAGGGGCCAATGAGCAGTTCTTC. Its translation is CASSPTGTGANEQFF.

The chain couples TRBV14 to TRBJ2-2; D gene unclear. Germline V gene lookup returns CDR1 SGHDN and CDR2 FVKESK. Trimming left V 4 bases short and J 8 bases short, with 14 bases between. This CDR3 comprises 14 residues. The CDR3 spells CASSRLSPRGELFF. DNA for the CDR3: TGTGCCAGCAGCCGTCTGTCTCCGAGAGGGGAGCTGTTTTTT.

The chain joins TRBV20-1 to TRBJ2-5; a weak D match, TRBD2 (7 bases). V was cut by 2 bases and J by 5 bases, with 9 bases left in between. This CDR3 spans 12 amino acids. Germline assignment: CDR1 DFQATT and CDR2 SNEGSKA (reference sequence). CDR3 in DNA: TGCAGTGCTAGACGGGGGGCTGAGACCCAGTACTTC. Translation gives CSARRGAETQYF.

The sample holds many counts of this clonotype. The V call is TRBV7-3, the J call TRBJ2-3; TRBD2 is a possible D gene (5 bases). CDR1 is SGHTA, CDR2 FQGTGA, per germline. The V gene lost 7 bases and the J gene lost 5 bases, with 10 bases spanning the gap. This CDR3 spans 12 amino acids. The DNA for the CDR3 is TGTGCCAGCAAGTCCGCGGGAGATACGCAGTATTTT. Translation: CASKSAGDTQYF. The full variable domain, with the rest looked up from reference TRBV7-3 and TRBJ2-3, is GAGVSQTPSNKVTEKGKYVELRCDPISGHTALYWYRQSLGQGPEFLIYFQGTGAADDSGLPNDRFFAVRPEGSVSTLKIQRTERGDSAVYLCASKSAGDTQYFGPGTRLTVL.